The 14 T cell receptor beta chains below were found in one sample sequenced in a study of cytomegalovirus exposure and HLA in healthy donors. The PCR employed 60 Vbeta primers together with 13 Jbeta primers. Method: immunoSEQ multiplex PCR; TCRdb's copy keeps in-frame clones and lacks some. This sample carries some 240,000 clones, approximately 91% of them seen once, and the ten largest clones take 1.5% to 2%. Specimen: PBMCs. These receptors came from a girl between 2 and 10 years old in good health and CMV-seronegative.

This clone is a singleton in its sample. The chain employs TRBV18 and TRBJ2-1, with TRBD1 matching 9 bases. This CDR3 comprises 15 residues. Trimming took 4 bases from V and 9 from J; bases not matched to a gene: 10. Germline V gives CDR1 KGHSH, CDR2 LQKENI. DNA for the CDR3: TGTGCCAGCTCACAAACGGGACAGGGTATCGGTGAGCAGTTCTTC. Translation gives CASSQTGQGIGEQFF.

This rearrangement joins TRBV6-1 to TRBJ1-4; D is uncertain. This CDR3 has 18 amino acids. V was trimmed by 3 bases and J by 5 bases, leaving 22 bases between them. CDR1 and CDR2 from the germline V gene are MNHNS and SASEGT. The CDR3 spells CASSDCPSLLVDNEKLFF. In nucleotides, the CDR3 is TGTGCCAGCAGTGACTGTCCAAGTCTCCTAGTCGACAATGAAAAACTGTTTTTT.

The chain carries TRBV30 and TRBJ2-7; the D gene is possibly TRBD2 (6 bases). Germline V lookup: CDR1 GTSNPN, CDR2 SVGIG (reference sequence). The CDR3 loop spans 14 amino acids. V dropped 0 bases and J dropped 4 bases, with 13 bases sitting between them. The CDR3 protein is CAWSVRGGLYEQYF. The CDR3 bases are TGTGCCTGGAGTGTTCGGGGAGGATTGTACGAGCAGTACTTC.

CDR3 in amino acids: CASSVGNRGETQYF. The CDR3 DNA sequence: TGTGCCAGCAGCGTAGGCAACAGGGGGGAGACCCAGTACTTC. This chain connects TRBV9 to TRBJ2-5, with 8 bases matching TRBD1. Germline CDR1 is SGDLS and CDR2 is YYNGEE. The V gene end was trimmed by 0 bases and the J gene end by 5 bases; junction bases not matched to a gene: 3. This CDR3 region has 14 residues. Variable domain in full (rest from reference TRBV9 and TRBJ2-5): DSGVTQTPKHLITATGQRVTLRCSPRSGDLSVYWYQQSLDQGLQFLIQYYNGEERAKGNILERFSAQQFPDLHSELNLSSLELGDSALYFCASSVGNRGETQYFGPGTRLLVL.

V gene TRBV14 combines with J gene TRBJ2-3; no firm D call. This CDR3 contains 13 residues. Germline CDR1 SGHDN, CDR2 FVKESK. V was pared by 6 bases and J by 2 bases, with 9 bases between. The CDR3 nucleotides read TGTGCCAGCAGTCGAGGTGCCACAGATACGCAGTATTTT. Translated: CASSRGATDTQYF.

The chain combines TRBV14 with TRBJ1-2; 7 nucleotides line up with TRBD1. With 0 bases clipped from V and 7 bases from J, the junction kept 8 bases outside the gene matches. CDR1 and CDR2 from the germline V gene are SGHDN and FVKESK. The CDR3 spans 15 residues. CDR3 amino acids: CASSQDRGGVGGYTF. The DNA for the CDR3 is TGTGCCAGCAGCCAAGATAGAGGGGGCGTCGGTGGCTACACCTTC.

V usage is TRBV4-2 and J usage is TRBJ2-1; D not resolved. The germline gives CDR1 LGHNA, CDR2 YNFKEQ. V was clipped by 1 base and J by 9 bases, with 13 bases between them. The CDR3 length is 14 residues. Written as DNA, the CDR3 is TGTGCCAGCAGCCAAGGATTACTAACGGGTGAGCAGTTCTTC. It specifies CASSQGLLTGEQFF.

CDR3 residues: CASSFMGSVGGQPQHF. The CDR3 bases are TGTGCCAGCAGCTTTATGGGGTCAGTGGGGGGTCAGCCCCAGCATTTT. This chain links TRBV5-6 with TRBJ1-5, with a tentative D call TRBD1 (5 bases). The V gene lost 2 bases and the J gene lost 6 bases, with 18 bases spanning the gap. The CDR3 runs to 16 residues. CDR1 and CDR2 (germline): SGHDT, YYEEEE.

CDR3 coding DNA: TGCGCCAGCAGCTTGGATGCGGGAGCCCTCTACAATGAGCAGTTCTTC. The encoded protein is CASSLDAGALYNEQFF. J is TRBJ2-1 and V is TRBV5-1; TRBD2 agrees at 7 bases. The CDR3 has 16 residues. The germline gives CDR1 SGHRS, CDR2 YFSETQ. V lost 0 bases and J lost 3; bases outside the gene matches: 6.

The rearrangement uses TRBV19 and TRBJ2-7; D unclear. The germline V gene has CDR1 LNHDA and CDR2 SQIVND (reference sequence). This CDR3 spans 15 amino acids. Trimming shortened V by 3 bases and J by 2 bases, and 14 bases separated the two germline ends. In DNA form, the CDR3 reads TGTGCCAGTAGTATCGCCCGCGGAGCCCCCTACGAGCAGTACTTC. The encoded protein is CASSIARGAPYEQYF.

V is TRBV25-1 and J is TRBJ2-7, with 7 bases aligning to TRBD1. The germline V gene encodes CDR1 MGHDK and CDR2 SYGVNS. Trimming took 2 bases from V and 7 from J; bases not matched to a gene: 8. This CDR3 is 14 amino acids long. The DNA of the CDR3 is TGTGCCAGCAGTGAAAACGGACAGGTCTCAGAGCAGTACTTC. Its protein is CASSENGQVSEQYF.

The J gene is TRBJ2-5, the V gene TRBV7-8, with D perhaps matching TRBD1 (5 bases). CDR3 length: 12 amino acids. The germline V and J ends were trimmed by 3 bases and 4 bases, with 6 bases remaining between them. The germline CDR1 and CDR2 sequences are SGHVS and FQNEAQ. The CDR3 sequence is CASSFGAETQYF. The CDR3, as DNA: TGTGCCAGCAGCTTTGGGGCAGAGACCCAGTACTTC.

This rearrangement joins TRBV27 to TRBJ2-1, with TRBD2 identical over 9 bases. The CDR3 is 17 residues long. V was pared by 4 bases and J by 6 bases, with 13 bases of the junction left unmatched. Germline loops: CDR1 MNHEY, CDR2 SMNVEV (reference sequence). CDR3 protein: CASSWRPWRGGPNEQFF. The CDR3 nucleotides read TGTGCCAGCAGTTGGAGGCCTTGGCGGGGGGGCCCCAATGAGCAGTTCTTC.

The V and J genes are TRBV6-5 and TRBJ1-1; D is undetermined. Per germline, CDR1 MNHEY and CDR2 SVGAGI. This CDR3 is 14 amino acids long. V gave up 5 bases and J gave up 6 bases, with 16 bases separating them. CDR3 in DNA: TGTGCCAGCAGTGACGAGGGAGGGTACTCTGAAGCTTTCTTT. This codes for CASSDEGGYSEAFF.